Below are 7 T cell receptor beta chains sequenced from a single sample in a study of vaccination and CD4 T cells after COVID-19 (dated by TCRdb to the early 2020s). The library came from PCR. Sequenced using an Illumina iSeq 100. TCRdb handled the public reads itself, with Q25 trimming in fastp and clone calling in MiXCR, and kept productive beta chains. Entries that share a CDR3 protein sequence are merged under the most common genes and DNA. The sample table shows tens of thousands of distinct CDR3 sequences, and roughly 56% are seen once. Of the sample, around 0.94% falls within the top ten clones. Sequenced material: CD4+ T cells from blood, taken before SARS-CoV-2 vaccination. The receptors come from a human donor who had recovered from COVID-19.

This clonotype showed up just once. The genes are TRBV7-6 and TRBJ2-7; D unclear. Trimming stripped 5 bases from V and 6 bases from J, with 20 bases between. The CDR3 totals 15 residues. Looked up from germline, CDR1 is SGHVS and CDR2 is FNYEAQ. The CDR3 DNA sequence: TGTGCCAGCAGCCCAAGTCTCGATATTGATGTCGAGCAGTACTTC. Protein sequence: CASSPSLDIDVEQYF.

The chain carries TRBV6-1 and TRBJ1-2; D is uncertain. CDR3 length equals 14 residues. Germline V gene sequence: CDR1 MNHNS, CDR2 SASEGT. Trimming pared 8 bases from V and 5 bases from J, leaving 18 bases between. CDR3 protein: CASGPRQRLYGYTF. CDR3 DNA sequence: TGTGCCAGCGGACCGCGGCAGCGGCTATATGGCTACACCTTC.

V is TRBV30 and J is TRBJ1-5; 7 bases agree with TRBD1. The ends lost 3 bases at V and 4 bases at J; junction bases unmatched: 6. CDR1 is GTSNPN, CDR2 SVGIG, per germline (reference sequence). The CDR3 sequence is 14 residues long. The CDR3 bases are TGTGCCTGGAGCCCCGGGACAGAGAATCAGCCCCAGCATTTT. It encodes CAWSPGTENQPQHF.

The chain employs TRBV7-9 and TRBJ1-1, with unresolved D. V lost 6 bases to trimming and J lost 8 bases, with 10 bases between them. This CDR3 comprises 11 residues. Germline V gene data show CDR1 as SEHNR and CDR2 as FQNEAQ (reference sequence). DNA of the CDR3: TGTGCCAGCAGTACCCTGGGGGAAGCTTTCTTT. Translation: CASSTLGEAFF.

This clonotype turned up a few times. The chain combines TRBV7-3 with TRBJ2-7; 8 positions agree with TRBD2. Germline CDR1 is SGHTA and CDR2 is FQGTGA. The CDR3 consists of 13 residues. The V gene end was trimmed by 5 bases and the J gene end by 2 bases; junction bases not matched to a gene: 2. This CDR3 is CASSPGGPYEQYF. CDR3 nucleotides: TGTGCCAGCAGCCCGGGGGGGCCCTACGAGCAGTACTTC.

The rearrangement uses TRBV11-1 and TRBJ2-5; D is unclear. This CDR3 contains 16 residues. V gave up 0 bases and J gave up 2 bases, with 13 bases separating them. Looked up from germline, CDR1 is SGHAT and CDR2 is FQDESV (reference sequence). CDR3 residues: CASSLAPATGQETQYF. In DNA, the CDR3 is TGTGCCAGCAGCTTAGCTCCAGCTACGGGTCAAGAGACCCAGTACTTC.

This chain connects TRBV25-1 to TRBJ2-2, with no clear D. The ends were cut back, 2 bases at V and 3 bases at J, with 7 bases in the middle. Germline lookup yields CDR1 MGHDK and CDR2 SYGVNS. The length of the CDR3 is 14 residues. CDR3 in amino acids: CASSETRDTGELFF. CDR3 nucleotide sequence: TGTGCCAGCAGTGAAACACGGGACACCGGGGAGCTGTTTTTT.